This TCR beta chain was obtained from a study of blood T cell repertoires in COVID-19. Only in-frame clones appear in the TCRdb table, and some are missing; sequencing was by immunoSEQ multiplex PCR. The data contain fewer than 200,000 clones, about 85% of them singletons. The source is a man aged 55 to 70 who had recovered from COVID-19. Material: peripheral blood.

The CDR3 loop is CASGLVLNRAREQYF. In DNA form, the CDR3 reads TGTGCTAGTGGTTTGGTACTGAACAGGGCTAGAGAGCAGTACTTC. This sequence joins TRBV12-5 and TRBJ2-5; TRBD1 is a possible D gene (6 bases). This CDR3 region has 15 residues. CDR1 is LGHNT and CDR2 is FRNRAP in the germline V gene. Trimming stripped 0 bases from V and 11 bases from J, with 19 bases between.